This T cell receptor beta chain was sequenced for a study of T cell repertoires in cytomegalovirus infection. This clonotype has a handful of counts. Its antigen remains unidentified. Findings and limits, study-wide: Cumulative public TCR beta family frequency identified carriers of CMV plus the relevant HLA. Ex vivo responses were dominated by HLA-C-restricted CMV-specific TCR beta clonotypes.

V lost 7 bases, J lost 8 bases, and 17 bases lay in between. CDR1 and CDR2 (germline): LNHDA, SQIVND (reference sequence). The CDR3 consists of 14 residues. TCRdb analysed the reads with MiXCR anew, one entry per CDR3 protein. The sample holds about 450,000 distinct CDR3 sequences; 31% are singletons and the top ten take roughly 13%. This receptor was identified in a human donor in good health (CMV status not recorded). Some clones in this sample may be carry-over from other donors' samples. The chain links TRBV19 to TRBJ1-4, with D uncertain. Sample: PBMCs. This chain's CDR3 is CASTSGLIGEKLFF. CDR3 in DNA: TGTGCCAGTACCTCAGGACTTATAGGGGAAAAACTGTTTTTT.